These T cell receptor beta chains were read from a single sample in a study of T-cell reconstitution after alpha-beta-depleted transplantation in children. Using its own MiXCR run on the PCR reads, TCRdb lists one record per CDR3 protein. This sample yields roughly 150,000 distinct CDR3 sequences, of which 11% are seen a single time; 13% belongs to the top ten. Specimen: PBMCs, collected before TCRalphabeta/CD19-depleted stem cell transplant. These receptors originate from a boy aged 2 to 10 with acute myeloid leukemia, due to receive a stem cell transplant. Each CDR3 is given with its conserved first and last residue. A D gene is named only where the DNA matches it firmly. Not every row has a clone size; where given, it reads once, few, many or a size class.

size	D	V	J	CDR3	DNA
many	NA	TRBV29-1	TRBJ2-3	CSVGEWGPEDTQYF	TGCAGCGTTGGAGAGTGGGGTCCCGAGGATACGCAGTATTTT
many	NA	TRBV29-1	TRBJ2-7	CSVSQAYEQYF	TGCAGCGTTAGTCAGGCCTACGAGCAGTACTTC
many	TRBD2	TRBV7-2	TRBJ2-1	CASSLVSGGTYNEQFF	TGTGCCAGCAGCTTAGTAAGCGGGGGGACCTACAATGAGCAGTTCTTC
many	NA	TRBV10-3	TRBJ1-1	CAISESVMNTEAFF	TGTGCCATCAGTGAGTCAGTCATGAACACTGAAGCTTTCTTT
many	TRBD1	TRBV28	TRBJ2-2	CASSFGTGGGGELFF	TGTGCCAGCAGTTTTGGGACAGGGGGGGGCGGGGAGCTGTTTTTT
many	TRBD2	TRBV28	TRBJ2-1	CASSSTGTSGHNEQFF	TGTGCCAGCAGTTCAACCGGGACTAGCGGGCACAATGAGCAGTTCTTC
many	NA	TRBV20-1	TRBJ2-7	CSARWDSVSYEQYF	TGCAGTGCTAGATGGGACTCGGTCTCCTACGAGCAGTACTTC
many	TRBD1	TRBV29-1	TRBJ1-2	CSVPSDREDGYTF	TGCAGCGTTCCTAGTGACAGGGAGGATGGCTACACCTTC
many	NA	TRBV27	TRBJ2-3	CASSSFHPTDTQYF	TGTGCCAGCAGTTCGTTCCATCCCACAGATACGCAGTATTTT
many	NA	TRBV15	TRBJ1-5	CATSRDTGLGQPQHF	TGTGCCACCAGCAGAGATACAGGCCTGGGGCAGCCCCAGCATTTT
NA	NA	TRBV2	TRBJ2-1	CAICLRLWTGPYNEQFF	TGTGCCATCTGTTTGAGGTTATGGACGGGCCCCTACAATGAGCAGTTCTTC
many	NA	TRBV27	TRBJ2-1	CASSFSTGPKGYNEQFF	TGTGCCAGCAGTTTCTCTACTGGGCCTAAAGGGTACAATGAGCAGTTCTTC
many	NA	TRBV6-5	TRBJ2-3	CASSYTAVRTDTQYF	TGTGCCAGCAGTTACACAGCGGTTCGCACAGATACGCAGTATTTT
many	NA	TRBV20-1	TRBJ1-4	CSAKDPAVANEKLFF	TGCAGTGCAAAAGACCCCGCGGTAGCTAATGAAAAACTGTTTTTT
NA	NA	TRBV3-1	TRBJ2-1	CATCQEGLGFNEQFF	TGTGCCACCTGCCAAGAGGGTCTCGGCTTCAATGAGCAGTTCTTC
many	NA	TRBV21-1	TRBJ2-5	CASSTLTGEETQYF	TGTGCCAGCAGCACCCTGACAGGGGAAGAGACCCAGTACTTC
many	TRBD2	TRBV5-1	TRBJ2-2	CASDSSGGNAGELFF	TGCGCCAGCGACTCTAGCGGGGGAAACGCCGGGGAGCTGTTTTTT
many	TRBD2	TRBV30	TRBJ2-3	CAWTSGEVLDTQYF	TGTGCCTGGACTAGCGGAGAAGTGTTAGATACGCAGTATTTT
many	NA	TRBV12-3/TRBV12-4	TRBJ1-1	CASSWQRNTEAFF	TGTGCCAGCAGCTGGCAAAGGAACACTGAAGCTTTCTTT
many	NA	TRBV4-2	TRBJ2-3	CASSQVQTDTQYF	TGTGCCAGCAGCCAAGTCCAGACAGATACGCAGTATTTT
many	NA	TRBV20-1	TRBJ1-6	CSARDSNNSPLHF	TGCAGTGCTAGGGACAGTAATAATTCACCCCTCCACTTT
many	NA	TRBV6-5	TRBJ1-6	CASRAGRSPLHF	TGTGCCAGCAGAGCCGGACGTTCACCCCTCCACTTT
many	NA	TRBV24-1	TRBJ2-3	CATSAGGGADTQYF	TGTGCCACCAGTGCGGGCGGGGGCGCAGATACGCAGTATTTT
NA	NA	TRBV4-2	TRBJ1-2	CASSPGLGGGYTF	TGTGCCAGCAGCCCCGGGCTGGGCGGCGGCTACACCTTC
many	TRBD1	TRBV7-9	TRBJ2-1	CASSSTGWWQSEQFF	TGTGCCAGCAGCTCGACAGGGTGGTGGCAATCTGAGCAGTTCTTC
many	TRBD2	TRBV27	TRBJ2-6	CASSFAGGPDGANVLTF	TGTGCCAGCAGTTTCGCGGGAGGGCCGGATGGGGCCAACGTCCTGACTTTC
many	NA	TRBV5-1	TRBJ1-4	CASSLGQGGPNEKLFF	TGCGCCAGCAGCTTGGGTCAGGGCGGACCTAATGAAAAACTGTTTTTT
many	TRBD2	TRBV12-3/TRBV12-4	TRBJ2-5	CASSWTSAETQYF	TGTGCCAGCAGTTGGACTAGCGCTGAGACCCAGTACTTC
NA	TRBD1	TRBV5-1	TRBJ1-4	CASSPVGQGNEKLFF	TGCGCCAGCAGCCCGGTGGGACAGGGTAATGAAAAACTGTTTTTT
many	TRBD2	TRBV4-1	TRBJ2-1	CASRGEREKYNEQFF	TGCGCCAGCAGGGGGGAGCGGGAGAAATACAATGAGCAGTTCTTC
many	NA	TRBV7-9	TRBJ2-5	CASSPRREETQYF	TGTGCCAGCAGCCCCCGGCGGGAAGAGACCCAGTACTTC
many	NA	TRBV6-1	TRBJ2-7	CASKSGGSGYEQYF	TGTGCCAGCAAAAGCGGAGGGTCGGGGTACGAGCAGTACTTC
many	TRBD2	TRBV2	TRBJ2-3	CASSRTSGLTDTQYF	TGTGCCAGCAGTCGGACTAGCGGGCTCACAGATACGCAGTATTTT